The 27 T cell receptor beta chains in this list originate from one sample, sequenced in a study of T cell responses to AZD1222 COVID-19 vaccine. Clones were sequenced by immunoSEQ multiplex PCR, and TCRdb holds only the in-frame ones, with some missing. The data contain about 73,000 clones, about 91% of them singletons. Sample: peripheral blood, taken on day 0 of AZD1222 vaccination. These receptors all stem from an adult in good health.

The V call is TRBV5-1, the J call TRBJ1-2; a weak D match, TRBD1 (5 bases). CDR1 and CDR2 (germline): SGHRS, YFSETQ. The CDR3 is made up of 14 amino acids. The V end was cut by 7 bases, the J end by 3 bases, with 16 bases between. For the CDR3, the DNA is TGCGCCAGCTCCGGGCGTAAAGGGGACTATGGCTACACCTTC. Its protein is CASSGRKGDYGYTF.

The CDR3 protein is CASSHGPANEKLFF. The CDR3 coding sequence is TGTGCCAGTAGTCATGGCCCAGCGAATGAAAAACTGTTTTTT. This rearrangement joins TRBV19 to TRBJ1-4; the D is unclear. Germline V CDR1 and CDR2: LNHDA, SQIVND (reference sequence). The CDR3 sequence is 14 residues long. Trimming stripped 5 bases from V and 5 bases from J, with 12 bases between.

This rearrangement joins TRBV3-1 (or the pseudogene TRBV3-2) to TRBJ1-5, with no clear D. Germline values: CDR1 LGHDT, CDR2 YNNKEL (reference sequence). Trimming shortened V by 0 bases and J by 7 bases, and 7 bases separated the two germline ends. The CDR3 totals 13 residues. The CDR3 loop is CASSQDASQPQHF. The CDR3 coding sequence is TGTGCCAGCAGCCAAGACGCAAGCCAGCCCCAGCATTTT.

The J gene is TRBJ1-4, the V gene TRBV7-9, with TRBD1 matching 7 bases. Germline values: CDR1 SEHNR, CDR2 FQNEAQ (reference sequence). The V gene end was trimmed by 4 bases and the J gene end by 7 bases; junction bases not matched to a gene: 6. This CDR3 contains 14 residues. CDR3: CASSSRQGGEKLFF. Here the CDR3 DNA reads TGTGCCAGCAGCTCGAGACAGGGTGGTGAAAAACTGTTTTTT.

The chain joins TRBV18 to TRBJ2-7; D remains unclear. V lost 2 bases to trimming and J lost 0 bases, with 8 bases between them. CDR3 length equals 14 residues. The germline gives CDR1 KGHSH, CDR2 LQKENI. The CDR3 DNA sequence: TGTGCCAGCTCACCAGTCAGGTCCTCCTACGAGCAGTACTTC. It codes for CASSPVRSSYEQYF.

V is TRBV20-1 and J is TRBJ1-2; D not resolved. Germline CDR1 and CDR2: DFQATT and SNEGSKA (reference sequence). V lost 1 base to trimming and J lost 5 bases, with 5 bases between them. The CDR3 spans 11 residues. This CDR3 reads CSARARYGYTF. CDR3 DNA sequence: TGCAGTGCTAGAGCCCGTTATGGCTACACCTTC.

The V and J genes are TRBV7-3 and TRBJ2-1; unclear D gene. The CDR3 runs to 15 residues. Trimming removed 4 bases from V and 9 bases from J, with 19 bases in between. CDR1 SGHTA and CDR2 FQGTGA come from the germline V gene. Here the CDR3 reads CASSSLPSSSGEQFF. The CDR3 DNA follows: TGTGCCAGCAGCTCCCTCCCCAGCAGCTCCGGTGAGCAGTTCTTC. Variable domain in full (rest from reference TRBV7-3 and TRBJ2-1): GAGVSQTPSNKVTEKGKYVELRCDPISGHTALYWYRQSLGQGPEFLIYFQGTGAADDSGLPNDRFFAVRPEGSVSTLKIQRTERGDSAVYLCASSSLPSSSGEQFFGPGTRLTVL.

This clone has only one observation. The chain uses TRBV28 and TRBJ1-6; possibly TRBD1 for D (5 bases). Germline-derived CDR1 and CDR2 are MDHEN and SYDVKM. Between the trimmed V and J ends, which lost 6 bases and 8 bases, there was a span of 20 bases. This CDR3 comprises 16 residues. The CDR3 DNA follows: TGTGCCAGCAGCTCTCGTCCGCGGGGGAGTCATTCACCCCTCCACTTT. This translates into CASSSRPRGSHSPLHF.

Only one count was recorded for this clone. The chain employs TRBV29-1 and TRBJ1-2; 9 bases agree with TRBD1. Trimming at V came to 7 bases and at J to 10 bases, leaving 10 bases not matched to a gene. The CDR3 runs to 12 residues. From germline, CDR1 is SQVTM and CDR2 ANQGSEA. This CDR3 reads CSARTGEGVYTF. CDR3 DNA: TGCAGCGCCAGGACAGGGGAGGGAGTCTACACCTTC.

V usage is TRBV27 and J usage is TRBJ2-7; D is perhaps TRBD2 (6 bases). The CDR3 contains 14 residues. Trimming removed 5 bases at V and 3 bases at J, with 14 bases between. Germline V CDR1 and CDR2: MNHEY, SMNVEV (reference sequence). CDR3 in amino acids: CASSPIQDYYEQYF. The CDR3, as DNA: TGTGCCAGCAGTCCAATACAGGACTACTACGAGCAGTACTTC.

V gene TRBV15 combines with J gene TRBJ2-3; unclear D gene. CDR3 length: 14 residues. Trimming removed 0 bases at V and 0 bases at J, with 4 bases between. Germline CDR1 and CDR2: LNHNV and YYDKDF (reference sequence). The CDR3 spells CATSREGSTDTQYF. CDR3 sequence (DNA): TGTGCCACCAGCAGAGAGGGAAGCACAGATACGCAGTATTTT.

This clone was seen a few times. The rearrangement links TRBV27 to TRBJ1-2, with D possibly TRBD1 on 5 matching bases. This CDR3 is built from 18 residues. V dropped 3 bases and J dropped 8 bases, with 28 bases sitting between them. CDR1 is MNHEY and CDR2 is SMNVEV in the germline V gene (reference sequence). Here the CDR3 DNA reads TGTGCCAGCAGTTTCACCTCCACCCCGATAGACAGCCACAAGGGCTACACCTTC. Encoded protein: CASSFTSTPIDSHKGYTF.

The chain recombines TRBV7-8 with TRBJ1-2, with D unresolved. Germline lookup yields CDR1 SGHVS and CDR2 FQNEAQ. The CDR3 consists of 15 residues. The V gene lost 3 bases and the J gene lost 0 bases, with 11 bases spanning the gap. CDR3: CASSFVNTANYGYTF. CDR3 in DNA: TGTGCCAGCAGCTTCGTGAATACAGCTAACTATGGCTACACCTTC.

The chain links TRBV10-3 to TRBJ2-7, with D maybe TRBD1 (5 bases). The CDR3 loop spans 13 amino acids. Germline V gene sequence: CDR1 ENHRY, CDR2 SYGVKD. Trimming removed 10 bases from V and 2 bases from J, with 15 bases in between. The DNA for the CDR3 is TGTGCCACACAAGGGTTAGGGGCCTACGAGCAGTACTTC. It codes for CATQGLGAYEQYF.

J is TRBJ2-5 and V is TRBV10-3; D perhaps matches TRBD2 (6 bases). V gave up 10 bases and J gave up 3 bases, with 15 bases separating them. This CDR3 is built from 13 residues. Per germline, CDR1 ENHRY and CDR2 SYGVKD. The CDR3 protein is CATGSGREETQYF. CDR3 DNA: TGTGCCACCGGGAGTGGCAGGGAAGAGACCCAGTACTTC.

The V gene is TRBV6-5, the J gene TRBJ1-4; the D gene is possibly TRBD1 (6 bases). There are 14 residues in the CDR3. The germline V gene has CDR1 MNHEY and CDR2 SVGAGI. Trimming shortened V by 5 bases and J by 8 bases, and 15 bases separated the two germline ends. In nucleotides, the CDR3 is TGTGCCAGCAGTACGGTGGGGGGCAAGGAAAAACTGTTTTTT. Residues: CASSTVGGKEKLFF.

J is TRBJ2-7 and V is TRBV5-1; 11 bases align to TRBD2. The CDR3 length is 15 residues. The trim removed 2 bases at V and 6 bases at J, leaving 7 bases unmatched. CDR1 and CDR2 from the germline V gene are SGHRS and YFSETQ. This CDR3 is CASSFTATSGSEQYF. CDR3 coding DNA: TGCGCCAGCAGCTTTACCGCAACTAGCGGGAGCGAGCAGTACTTC.

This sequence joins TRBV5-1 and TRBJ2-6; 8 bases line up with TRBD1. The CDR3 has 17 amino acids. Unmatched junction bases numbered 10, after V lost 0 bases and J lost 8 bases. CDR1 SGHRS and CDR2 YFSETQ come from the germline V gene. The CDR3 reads CASSLDLQGEVTNVLTF. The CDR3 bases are TGCGCCAGCAGCTTGGACTTACAGGGGGAGGTCACCAACGTCCTGACTTTC.

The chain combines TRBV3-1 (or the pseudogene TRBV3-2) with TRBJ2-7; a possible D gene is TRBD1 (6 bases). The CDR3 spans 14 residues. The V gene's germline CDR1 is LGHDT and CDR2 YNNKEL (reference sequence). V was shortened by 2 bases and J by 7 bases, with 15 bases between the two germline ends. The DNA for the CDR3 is TGTGCCAGCAGCCAACACGACCGGACAGAAGAGCAGTACTTC. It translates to CASSQHDRTEEQYF.

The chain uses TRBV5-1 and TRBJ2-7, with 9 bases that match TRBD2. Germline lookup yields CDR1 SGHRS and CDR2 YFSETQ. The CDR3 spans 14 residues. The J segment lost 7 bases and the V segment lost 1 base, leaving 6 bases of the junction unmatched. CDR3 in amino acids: CASSLPSGVGEQYF. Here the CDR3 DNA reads TGCGCCAGCAGCTTGCCTAGCGGGGTGGGGGAGCAGTACTTC.

The CDR3 DNA reads TGTGCCAGCAGCTTAGGAACAGGGGAAAAAGGAGAGACCCAGTACTTC. Translating it yields CASSLGTGEKGETQYF. The genes are TRBV11-1 and TRBJ2-5; TRBD1 aligns across 7 bases. V lost 1 base, J lost 4 bases, and 9 bases stayed unmatched. The germline CDR1 and CDR2 sequences are SGHAT and FQDESV (reference sequence). The CDR3 loop spans 16 amino acids.

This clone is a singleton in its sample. CDR3 nucleotide sequence: TGTGCCAGCAGCAGGAATCAAGAGACCCAGTACTTC. Protein product: CASSRNQETQYF. The chain links TRBV14 to TRBJ2-5, with unresolved D. The CDR3 totals 12 residues. Germline CDR1 is SGHDN and CDR2 is FVKESK. V lost 5 bases and J 2 bases, leaving 6 bases between the germline ends.

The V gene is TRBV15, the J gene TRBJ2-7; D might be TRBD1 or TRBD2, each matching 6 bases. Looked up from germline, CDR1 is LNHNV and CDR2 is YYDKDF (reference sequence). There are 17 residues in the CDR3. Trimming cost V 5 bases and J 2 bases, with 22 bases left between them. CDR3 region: CATSPEGDTLLTYEQYF. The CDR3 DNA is TGTGCCACCAGCCCGGAGGGGGACACCCTGCTTACCTACGAGCAGTACTTC.

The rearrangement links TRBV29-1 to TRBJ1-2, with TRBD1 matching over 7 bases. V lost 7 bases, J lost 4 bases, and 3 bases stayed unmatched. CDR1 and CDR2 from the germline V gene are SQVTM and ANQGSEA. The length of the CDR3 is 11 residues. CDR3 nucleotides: TGCAGCGCCCGGGACAGCTATGGCTACACCTTC. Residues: CSARDSYGYTF.

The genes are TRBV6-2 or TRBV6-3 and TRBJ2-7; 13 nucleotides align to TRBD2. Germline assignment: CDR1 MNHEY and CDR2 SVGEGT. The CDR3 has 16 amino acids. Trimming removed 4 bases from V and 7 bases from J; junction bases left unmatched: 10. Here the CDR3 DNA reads TGTGCCAGCAGTTCTCGGACTAGCGGGGGACCTGGTGAGCAGTACTTC. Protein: CASSSRTSGGPGEQYF.

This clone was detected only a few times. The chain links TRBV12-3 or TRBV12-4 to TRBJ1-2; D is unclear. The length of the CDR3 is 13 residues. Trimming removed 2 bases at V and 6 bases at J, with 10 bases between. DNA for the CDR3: TGTGCCAGCAGTTTATTGCTCGTCGATGGCTACACCTTC. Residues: CASSLLLVDGYTF.

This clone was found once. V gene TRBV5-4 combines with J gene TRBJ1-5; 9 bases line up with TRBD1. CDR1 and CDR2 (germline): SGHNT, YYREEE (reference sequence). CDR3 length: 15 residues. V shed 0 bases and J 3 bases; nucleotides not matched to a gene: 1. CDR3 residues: CASSLGTGANQPQHF. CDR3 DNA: TGTGCCAGCAGCTTGGGGACAGGGGCCAATCAGCCCCAGCATTTT.